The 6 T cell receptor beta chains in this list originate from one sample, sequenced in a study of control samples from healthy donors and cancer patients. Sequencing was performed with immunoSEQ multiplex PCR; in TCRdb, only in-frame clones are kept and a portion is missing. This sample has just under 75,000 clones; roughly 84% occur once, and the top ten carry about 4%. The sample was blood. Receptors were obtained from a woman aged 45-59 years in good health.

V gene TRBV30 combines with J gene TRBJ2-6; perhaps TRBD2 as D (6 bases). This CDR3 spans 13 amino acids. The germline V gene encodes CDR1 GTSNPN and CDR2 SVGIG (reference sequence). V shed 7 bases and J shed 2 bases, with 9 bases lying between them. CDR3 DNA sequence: TGTGCCTCGGGGGTTGCTGGGGCCAACGTCCTGACTTTC. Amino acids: CASGVAGANVLTF.

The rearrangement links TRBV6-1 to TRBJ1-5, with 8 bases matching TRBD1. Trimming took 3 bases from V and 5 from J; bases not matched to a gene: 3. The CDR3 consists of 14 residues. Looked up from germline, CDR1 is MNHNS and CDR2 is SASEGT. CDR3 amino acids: CASSDGQGYQPQHF. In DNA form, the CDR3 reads TGTGCCAGCAGTGACGGACAGGGTTATCAGCCCCAGCATTTT.

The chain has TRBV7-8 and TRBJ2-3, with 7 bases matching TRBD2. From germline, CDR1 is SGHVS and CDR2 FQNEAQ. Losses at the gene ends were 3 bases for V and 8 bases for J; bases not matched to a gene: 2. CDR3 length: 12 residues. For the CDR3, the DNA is TGTGCCAGCAGCTTGGCGGGAGCTACGCAGTATTTT. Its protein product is CASSLAGATQYF.

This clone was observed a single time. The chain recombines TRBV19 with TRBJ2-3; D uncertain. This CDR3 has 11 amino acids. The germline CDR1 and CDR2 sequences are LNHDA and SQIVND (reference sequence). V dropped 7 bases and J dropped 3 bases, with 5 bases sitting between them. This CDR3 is CASKWTDTQYF. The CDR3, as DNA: TGTGCCAGTAAGTGGACAGATACGCAGTATTTT.

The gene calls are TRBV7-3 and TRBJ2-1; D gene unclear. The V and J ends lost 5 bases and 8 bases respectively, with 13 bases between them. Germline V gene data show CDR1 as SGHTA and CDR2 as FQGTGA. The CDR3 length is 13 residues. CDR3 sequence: CASSPYQDDEQFF. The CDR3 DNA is TGTGCCAGCAGCCCCTACCAGGACGATGAGCAGTTCTTC.

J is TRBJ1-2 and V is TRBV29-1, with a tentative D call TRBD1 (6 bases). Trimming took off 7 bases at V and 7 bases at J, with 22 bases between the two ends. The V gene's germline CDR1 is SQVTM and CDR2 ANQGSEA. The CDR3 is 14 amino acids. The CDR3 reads CSAPPSGRGGGYTF. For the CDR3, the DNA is TGCAGCGCACCACCTTCGGGGAGGGGGGGTGGCTACACCTTC.